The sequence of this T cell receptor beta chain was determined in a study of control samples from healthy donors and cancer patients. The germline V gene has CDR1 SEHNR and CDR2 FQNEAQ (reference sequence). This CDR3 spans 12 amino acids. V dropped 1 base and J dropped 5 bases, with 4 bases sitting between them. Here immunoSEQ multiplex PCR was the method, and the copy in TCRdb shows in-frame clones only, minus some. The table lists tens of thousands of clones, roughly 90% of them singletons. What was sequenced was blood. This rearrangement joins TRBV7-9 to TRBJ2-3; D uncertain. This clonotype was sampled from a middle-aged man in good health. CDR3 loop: CASSLVIDTQYF. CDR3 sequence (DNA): TGTGCCAGCAGCTTAGTGATAGATACGCAGTATTTT.